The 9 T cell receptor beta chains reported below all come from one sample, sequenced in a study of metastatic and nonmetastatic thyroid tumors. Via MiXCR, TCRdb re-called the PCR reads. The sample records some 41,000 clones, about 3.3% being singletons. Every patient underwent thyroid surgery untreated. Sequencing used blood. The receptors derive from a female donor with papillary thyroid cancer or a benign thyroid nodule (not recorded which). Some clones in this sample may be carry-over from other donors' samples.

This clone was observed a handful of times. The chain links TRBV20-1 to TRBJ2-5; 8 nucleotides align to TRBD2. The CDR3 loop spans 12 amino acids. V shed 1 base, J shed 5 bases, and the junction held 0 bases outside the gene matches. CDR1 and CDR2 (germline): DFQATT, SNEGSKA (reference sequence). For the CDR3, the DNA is TGCAGTGCTAGAGCGGGAGGGGAGACCCAGTACTTC. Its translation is CSARAGGETQYF.

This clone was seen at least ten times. CDR3 residues: CSGHGGGRSYGYTF. For the CDR3, the DNA is TGCAGTGGGCACGGAGGGGGGCGTTCCTATGGCTACACCTTC. The chain links TRBV20-1 to TRBJ1-2; a weak D match, TRBD1 (6 bases). The V and J ends lost 7 bases and 4 bases respectively, with 19 bases between them. The CDR3 sequence is 14 residues long. Germline V gene sequence: CDR1 DFQATT, CDR2 SNEGSKA (reference sequence).

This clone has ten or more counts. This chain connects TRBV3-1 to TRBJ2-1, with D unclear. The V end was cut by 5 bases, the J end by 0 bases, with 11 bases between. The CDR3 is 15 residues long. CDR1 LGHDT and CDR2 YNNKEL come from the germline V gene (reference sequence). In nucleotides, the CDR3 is TGTGCCAGCAGCATTTCGCGGAGCTCCTACAATGAGCAGTTCTTC. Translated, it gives CASSISRSSYNEQFF.

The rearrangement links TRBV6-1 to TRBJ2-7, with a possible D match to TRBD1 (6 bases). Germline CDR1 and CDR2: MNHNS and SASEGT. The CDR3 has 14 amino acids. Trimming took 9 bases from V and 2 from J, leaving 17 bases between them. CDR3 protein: CASQIETGPYEQYF. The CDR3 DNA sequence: TGTGCCAGTCAAATAGAGACAGGTCCCTACGAGCAGTACTTC.

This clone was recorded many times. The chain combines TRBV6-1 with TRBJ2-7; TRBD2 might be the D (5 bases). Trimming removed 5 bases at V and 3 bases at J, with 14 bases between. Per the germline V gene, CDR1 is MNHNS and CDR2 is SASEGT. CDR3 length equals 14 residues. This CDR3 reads CASSPLLRVYEQYF. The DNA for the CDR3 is TGTGCCAGCAGTCCCCTGTTGAGGGTCTACGAGCAGTACTTC.

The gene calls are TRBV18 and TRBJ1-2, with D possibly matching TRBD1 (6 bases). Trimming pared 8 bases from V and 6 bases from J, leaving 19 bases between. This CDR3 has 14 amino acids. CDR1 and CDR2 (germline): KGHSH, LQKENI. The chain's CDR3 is CASPTQGETNGYTF. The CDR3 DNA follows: TGTGCCAGCCCAACACAGGGCGAAACAAATGGCTACACCTTC.

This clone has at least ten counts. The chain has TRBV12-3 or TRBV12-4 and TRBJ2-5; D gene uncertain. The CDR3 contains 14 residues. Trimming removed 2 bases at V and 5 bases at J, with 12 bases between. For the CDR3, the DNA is TGTGCCAGCAGTTTAAGCTACGCTGGGGAGACCCAGTACTTC. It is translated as CASSLSYAGETQYF.

The CDR3 loop reads CASTRADRVGSNQPQHF. In DNA, the CDR3 is TGTGCCAGTACCCGTGCTGACAGGGTAGGTAGCAATCAGCCCCAGCATTTT. V usage is TRBV19 and J usage is TRBJ1-5; 7 bases align to TRBD1. The V segment lost 7 bases and the J segment 0 bases; nucleotides outside the gene matches: 12. This CDR3 has 17 residues. Germline loops: CDR1 LNHDA, CDR2 SQIVND (reference sequence).

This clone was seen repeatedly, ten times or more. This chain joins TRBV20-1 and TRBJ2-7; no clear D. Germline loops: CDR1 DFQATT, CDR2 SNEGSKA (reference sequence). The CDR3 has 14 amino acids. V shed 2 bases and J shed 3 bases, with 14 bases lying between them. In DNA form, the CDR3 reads TGCAGTGCTAGAAGTTGGCGGTACCTCTACGAGCAGTACTTC. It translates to CSARSWRYLYEQYF.